One and the same sample provided the 19 T cell receptor beta chains below, sequenced in a study of early T cells in non-severe SARS-CoV-2 infection. Each CDR3 protein is one row after TCRdb ran MiXCR on the 5' RACE reads. The repertoire consists of about 77,000 distinct CDR3 sequences, with 12% occurring once and the leading ten covering less than 20%. The input for sequencing was whole blood, taken at baseline. All receptors come from an adult who was a healthcare worker with PCR-confirmed SARS-CoV-2 infection or an uninfected control (not recorded which). The donor label of this sample is uncertain.

The rearrangement uses TRBV10-1 and TRBJ2-7; 12 bases fit TRBD1. The germline V gene encodes CDR1 WNHNN and CDR2 SYGVQD (reference sequence). The CDR3 loop spans 14 amino acids. Germline trimming cut 9 bases from V and 5 bases from J; bases unmatched to any gene: 8. In nucleotides, the CDR3 is TGCGCCAGACCCCGGGACAGGGGGCCCCACGAGCAGTACTTC. This gives the protein CARPRDRGPHEQYF.

This clonotype has a handful of counts. This chain uses TRBV7-9 with TRBJ2-7, with a possible D match to TRBD1 (5 bases). Germline lookup yields CDR1 SEHNR and CDR2 FQNEAQ (reference sequence). The CDR3 is made up of 16 amino acids. Trimming took off 2 bases at V and 0 bases at J, with 14 bases between the two ends. As DNA, the CDR3 is TGTGCCAGCAGCTTAACGTGGGGCAGGAGCTCCTACGAGCAGTACTTC. Translated: CASSLTWGRSSYEQYF.

The gene calls are TRBV19 and TRBJ2-7; TRBD2 is a possible D gene (6 bases). CDR1 and CDR2 (germline): LNHDA, SQIVND (reference sequence). CDR3 size: 12 residues. Trimming shortened V by 6 bases and J by 3 bases, and 9 bases separated the two germline ends. Here the CDR3 DNA reads TGTGCCAGTAGCGGCGGGGACTACGAGCAGTACTTC. Translation gives CASSGGDYEQYF. Using reference TRBV19 and TRBJ2-7 for the parts outside the CDR3, the full variable domain is DGGITQSPKYLFRKEGQNVTLSCEQNLNHDAMYWYRQDPGQGLRLIYYSQIVNDFQKGDIAEGYSVSREKKESFPLTVTSAQKNPTAFYLCASSGGDYEQYFGPGTRLTVT.

A few counts support this clonotype. This sequence joins TRBV9 and TRBJ2-2; the D is unclear. CDR3 size: 11 residues. Per the germline V gene, CDR1 is SGDLS and CDR2 is YYNGEE. Between the trimmed V and J ends, which lost 2 bases and 6 bases, there was a span of 2 bases. The CDR3 DNA reads TGTGCCAGCAGCGTCCCCGGGGAGCTGTTTTTT. This codes for CASSVPGELFF.

The V call is TRBV7-2, the J call TRBJ2-2; D not resolved. The CDR3 runs 16 residues. The V and J ends lost 5 bases and 0 bases respectively, with 13 bases between them. The germline V gene has CDR1 SGHTA and CDR2 FQGNSA. This CDR3 reads CASSHPPNSNTGELFF. The CDR3 DNA follows: TGTGCCAGCAGCCACCCTCCGAATTCGAACACCGGGGAGCTGTTTTTT.

This clonotype showed up just a few times. V gene TRBV10-1 combines with J gene TRBJ2-1, with D unresolved. Germline loops: CDR1 WNHNN, CDR2 SYGVQD (reference sequence). V was clipped by 0 bases and J by 12 bases, with 15 bases between them. This CDR3 is 14 amino acids long. CDR3: CASSESVGPLMQFF. CDR3 DNA sequence: TGCGCCAGCAGTGAGTCAGTAGGGCCCTTGATGCAGTTCTTC.

This clonotype was recorded at least ten times. This chain connects TRBV7-8 to TRBJ1-1; D is uncertain. Germline V gene sequence: CDR1 SGHVS, CDR2 FQNEAQ. This CDR3 is 16 amino acids long. V was shortened by 1 base and J by 4 bases, with 16 bases between the two germline ends. The CDR3 here is CASSLDGGGWRTEAFF. The CDR3 DNA is TGTGCCAGCAGCTTAGACGGCGGCGGATGGCGCACTGAAGCTTTCTTT.

This clonotype showed up just a few times. J is TRBJ1-1 and V is TRBV10-2; D possibly corresponds to TRBD1 (6 bases). The germline V gene has CDR1 WSHSY and CDR2 SAAADI. Trimming removed 8 bases at V and 2 bases at J, with 15 bases between. The CDR3 length is 14 residues. The CDR3, as DNA: TGCGCCAGCGACCCCAGGGGAGGAAACACTGAAGCTTTCTTT. It translates to CASDPRGGNTEAFF.

This clonotype was detected a few times. This chain uses TRBV12-3 or TRBV12-4 with TRBJ2-2; TRBD2 agrees at 13 bases. The length of the CDR3 is 17 residues. V shed 6 bases, J shed 4 bases, and the junction held 8 bases outside the gene matches. CDR3 sequence reads: CASRNPLAGGLTGELFF. The CDR3 DNA reads TGTGCCAGCAGGAACCCACTAGCGGGAGGGCTCACCGGGGAGCTGTTTTTT.

In its sample, this clonotype was seen many times. This rearrangement joins TRBV7-7 to TRBJ2-7, with 8 nucleotides matching TRBD1. This CDR3 has 14 residues. Germline CDR1 and CDR2: SSHAT and FNYEAQ (reference sequence). The V segment lost 5 bases and the J segment 5 bases; nucleotides outside the gene matches: 8. Here the CDR3 DNA reads TGTGCCAGCAGCCCCGGACAGGGCTTGGACGAGCAGTACTTC. Translated: CASSPGQGLDEQYF. Full variable domain (rest looked up from reference TRBV7-7 and TRBJ2-7): GAGVSQSPRYKVTKRGQDVTLRCDPISSHATLYWYQQALGQGPEFLTYFNYEAQPDKSGLPSDRFSAERPEGSISTLTIQRTEQRDSAMYRCASSPGQGLDEQYFGPGTRLTVT.

This clonotype has ten or more counts. The rearrangement links TRBV20-1 to TRBJ2-7; 7 bases line up with TRBD2. The CDR3 sequence is 13 residues long. V gave up 6 bases and J gave up 2 bases; unmatched junction bases: 7. Germline lookup yields CDR1 DFQATT and CDR2 SNEGSKA (reference sequence). CDR3 region: CSAGRGSTYEQYF. CDR3 DNA: TGCAGTGCAGGGAGGGGCAGCACCTACGAGCAGTACTTC.

The rearrangement links TRBV12-3 or TRBV12-4 to TRBJ2-1; 14 nucleotides align to TRBD2. J was trimmed by 9 bases and V by 7 bases; bases with no gene match: 14. The CDR3 totals 17 residues. CDR3 sequence reads: CASILGAGTSGSREQFF. The CDR3 bases are TGTGCCAGCATCCTTGGGGCTGGGACTAGCGGGAGCCGTGAGCAGTTCTTC.

This clonotype showed up just a few times. This chain uses TRBV10-3 with TRBJ2-3, with 12 bases aligning to TRBD2. CDR3 length: 16 residues. Germline CDR1 is ENHRY and CDR2 is SYGVKD. Trimming took 4 bases from V and 2 from J; bases not matched to a gene: 4. The CDR3: CAISGGLAGDTDTQYF. DNA of the CDR3: TGTGCCATCAGTGGGGGACTAGCGGGCGACACAGATACGCAGTATTTT.

The chain recombines TRBV2 with TRBJ2-3; D remains unclear. V was cut by 7 bases and J by 0 bases, with 8 bases left in between. Germline values: CDR1 SNHLY, CDR2 FYNNEI. This CDR3 has 13 amino acids. The CDR3 protein is CASMVSSTDTQYF. The CDR3 nucleotides read TGTGCCAGCATGGTCTCTAGCACAGATACGCAGTATTTT. Using reference TRBV2 and TRBJ2-3 for the parts outside the CDR3, the full variable domain is EPEVTQTPSHQVTQMGQEVILRCVPISNHLYFYWYRQILGQKVEFLVSFYNNEISEKSEIFDDQFSVERPDGSNFTLKIRSTKLEDSAMYFCASMVSSTDTQYFGPGTRLTVL.

This clonotype was seen repeatedly, ten times or more. CDR3 residues: CASSLERLAEQETQYF. CDR3 nucleotides: TGTGCCAGCAGCTTAGAGAGGCTAGCCGAGCAAGAGACCCAGTACTTC. V gene TRBV7-2 combines with J gene TRBJ2-5, with D possibly matching TRBD2 (5 bases). The CDR3 extends over 16 amino acids. CDR1 and CDR2 from the germline V gene are SGHTA and FQGNSA. Trimming removed 1 base at V and 2 bases at J, with 14 bases between.

The V and J genes are TRBV5-1 and TRBJ2-7; 9 bases map to TRBD2. V gave up 7 bases and J gave up 2 bases; unmatched junction bases: 4. The CDR3 totals 13 residues. CDR1 and CDR2 from the germline V gene are SGHRS and YFSETQ. The CDR3 sequence is CASRPSGTYEQYF. CDR3 in DNA: TGCGCCAGCCGGCCTAGCGGGACCTACGAGCAGTACTTC.

This clonotype appeared many times. This chain uses TRBV25-1 with TRBJ1-1, with D maybe TRBD1 (6 bases). Germline V gene data show CDR1 as MGHDK and CDR2 as SYGVNS. V lost 4 bases, J lost 3 bases, and 15 bases lay in between. This CDR3 has 15 amino acids. The CDR3 DNA follows: TGTGCCAGCAGTGCGGGGGGGGCTAGGGACACTGAAGCTTTCTTT. Translated: CASSAGGARDTEAFF.

This clonotype was picked up many times. This chain connects TRBV4-3 to TRBJ1-6, with D possibly TRBD1 on 6 matching bases. Trimming took off 3 bases at V and 7 bases at J, with 10 bases between the two ends. The CDR3 totals 14 residues. Germline loops: CDR1 LGHNA, CDR2 YSLEER. CDR3: CASSQGTSNSPLHF. DNA of the CDR3: TGCGCCAGCAGCCAGGGGACAAGCAATTCACCCCTCCACTTT.

The chain is built from TRBV28 and TRBJ2-1; TRBD2 matches 13 bases. V lost 5 bases to trimming and J lost 5 bases; unmatched junction nucleotides: 21. The germline V gene encodes CDR1 MDHEN and CDR2 SYDVKM. This CDR3 spans 21 amino acids. CDR3 region: CASSARAGRKTSGRSDNEQFF. The CDR3 nucleotides read TGTGCCAGCAGTGCAAGGGCAGGGAGAAAGACTAGCGGGAGGTCAGACAATGAGCAGTTCTTC.